Sequencing of this T cell receptor (beta chain) was carried out in a study of regulatory T cells in long-lasting Graves disease. Study-wide results and caveats: There was favoring of TRBV28, TRBJ1-2 and TRBJ2-5 in persistent disease.

A note on this clonotype: Its antigen is still unknown.

Arm-PCR with iRepertoire HTBI primers amplified the CDR3 regions for these TCR beta libraries. TCRdb used MiXCR to reprocess the multiplex PCR reads, holding one entry per CDR3 protein. The sample yields about 540,000 distinct CDR3 sequences, about 13% seen once. Specified time point: newly diagnosed GD, antithyroid drugs for less than 3 months. Following extraction of RNA from PBMCs, that RNA was used to make the TCR library. Collection of peripheral blood (around 10 milliliters) was done using EDTA tubes. V dropped 9 bases and J dropped 6 bases, with 12 bases sitting between them. This CDR3 has 12 amino acids. CDR1 is SNHLY and CDR2 is FYNNEI in the germline V gene. The data were also submitted as part of a second study, on T cells in Graves' hyperthyroidism and ophthalmopathy. That report adds: For the diagnoses, clinical symptoms, serum thyroxine and TRAb, thyroid ultrasound and orbital computed tomography were used. Ophthalmopathy cases were set apart from stable hyperthyroidism by a 13 V-J model.

The input for sequencing was peripheral blood mononuclear cells (PBMCs), taken at new diagnosis, from a patient treated with antithyroid drugs. The clonotype was recovered from a man under 40 with Graves disease. The chain employs TRBV2 and TRBJ2-1; D may be TRBD2 (5 bases). The CDR3 sequence: CARASLPNEQFF. CDR3 bases: TGTGCCAGAGCTAGCCTTCCCAATGAGCAGTTCTTC.